These 2 T cell receptor beta chains came from one sample sequenced in a study of T cells in Graves' hyperthyroidism and ophthalmopathy. TCR beta CDR3 regions were amplified from RNA. The primer set for the first-round RT-PCR of the TCR CDR3 was HTBI. MiXCR, applied by TCRdb to the multiplex PCR reads, yields one record per CDR3 protein. The repertoire holds about 480,000 distinct CDR3 sequences, with 13% to 15% as singletons. The sample taken for sequencing was blood. All receptors derive from a woman aged 18-29 years with Graves' hyperthyroidism.

V and J are TRBV7-8 and TRBJ1-5; D is perhaps TRBD1 (6 bases). Germline V gene data show CDR1 as SGHVS and CDR2 as FQNEAQ. Trimming shortened V by 5 bases and J by 4 bases, and 15 bases separated the two germline ends. The CDR3 is 15 amino acids. The CDR3 sequence is CASSATGGPNQPQHF. The CDR3 coding sequence is TGTGCCAGCAGCGCGACAGGAGGGCCAAATCAGCCCCAGCATTTT. The full variable domain, in which reference TRBV7-8 and TRBJ1-5 provide the parts outside the CDR3, is GAGVSQSPRYKVAKRGQDVALRCDPISGHVSLFWYQQALGQGPEFLTYFQNEAQLDKSGLPSDRFFAERPEGSVSTLKIQRTQQEDSAVYLCASSATGGPNQPQHFGDGTRLSIL.

In its sample, this clonotype was seen once. A much bigger clone sits one base away, suggesting this may be a read error. V is TRBV3-1 and J is TRBJ2-7; D call uncertain. The V gene lost 4 bases and the J gene lost 2 bases, with 9 bases spanning the gap. This CDR3 has 13 amino acids. From germline, CDR1 is LGHDT and CDR2 YNNKEL (reference sequence). CDR3 amino acids: CASSPYDTYEQYV. The CDR3 DNA sequence: TGTGCCAGCAGCCCATACGACACCTACGAGCAGTACGTC.